The 30 T cell receptor beta chains below were found in one sample sequenced in a study of blood T cell repertoires in COVID-19. Assay: immunoSEQ multiplex PCR; the TCRdb copy retains only in-frame clones and omits some. The sample gives some 260,000 clones, 88% of which show up once; around 1.4% is in the top ten. The sequenced sample was peripheral blood. These receptors originate from a man older than 75 with acute or convalescent COVID-19.

The genes are TRBV28 and TRBJ2-7; 7 bases map to TRBD1. CDR1 and CDR2 (germline): MDHEN, SYDVKM. The CDR3 totals 14 residues. V was clipped by 4 bases and J by 2 bases; unmatched bases: 5. Written as DNA, the CDR3 is TGTGCCAGCAGTTATACAGGGGACACCTACGAGCAGTACTTC. Amino acids: CASSYTGDTYEQYF.

The V call is TRBV5-1, the J call TRBJ2-3; D not certain. V was trimmed by 4 bases and J by 1 base, leaving 7 bases between them. Germline CDR1 is SGHRS and CDR2 is YFSETQ. The CDR3 has 13 residues. The CDR3 reads CASSGLGTDTQYF. For the CDR3, the DNA is TGCGCCAGCAGCGGTCTAGGCACAGATACGCAGTATTTT.

The chain uses TRBV9 and TRBJ2-1, with 8 bases fitting TRBD2. CDR1 is SGDLS, CDR2 YYNGEE, per germline. This CDR3 comprises 15 residues. Trimming took 4 bases from V and 14 from J; bases not matched to a gene: 17. In DNA form, the CDR3 reads TGTGCCAGCAGCCCTCAGACGGGAGGGAGCTACGGGAAGTTCTTC. This gives the protein CASSPQTGGSYGKFF.

This chain joins TRBV12-3 or TRBV12-4 and TRBJ2-7, with D unclear. Trimming shortened V by 3 bases and J by 4 bases, and 7 bases separated the two germline ends. The CDR3 loop spans 12 amino acids. In nucleotides, the CDR3 is TGTGCCAGCAGTTTTAGCACGTACGAGCAGTACTTC. Translating it yields CASSFSTYEQYF.

This chain uses TRBV7-9 with TRBJ2-7; 11 bases align to TRBD1. Germline lookup yields CDR1 SEHNR and CDR2 FQNEAQ (reference sequence). The junction had 15 bases not matched to a gene; V was cut back by 2 bases and J by 9 bases. The CDR3 spans 17 residues. The CDR3 bases are TGTGCCAGCAGCTTATTTTACCCCGGGACAGGGGGACCGTGGCAGTACTTC. Protein: CASSLFYPGTGGPWQYF.

The chain uses TRBV6-2 or TRBV6-3 and TRBJ2-4, with D unresolved. Between the trimmed V and J ends, which lost 5 bases and 0 bases, there was a span of 14 bases. Germline assignment: CDR1 MNHEY and CDR2 SVGEGT. This CDR3 comprises 16 residues. The CDR3 nucleotides read TGTGCCAGCAGTCCCCGTAGCCCGCTAGCCAAAAACATTCAGTACTTC. It is translated as CASSPRSPLAKNIQYF.

This clone was counted between two and nine times. The chain couples TRBV11-1 to TRBJ2-5, with 7 bases that match TRBD1. The CDR3 extends over 14 amino acids. V trimming: 5 bases; J trimming: 10 bases; junction bases outside the gene matches: 13. Germline CDR1 and CDR2: SGHAT and FQDESV (reference sequence). As DNA, the CDR3 is TGTGCCAGCAGCCCGGGACAGTTAAAGTGGAGCCAGTACTTC. Translated: CASSPGQLKWSQYF.

The chain joins TRBV15 to TRBJ1-5; no clear D. V lost 0 bases, J lost 3 bases, and 3 bases lay in between. The CDR3 contains 13 residues. From germline, CDR1 is LNHNV and CDR2 YYDKDF (reference sequence). CDR3 DNA sequence: TGTGCCACCAGCAGAGACATCAATCAGCCCCAGCATTTT. The encoded protein is CATSRDINQPQHF.

The CDR3, as DNA: TGTGCCAGCAGCATGATGGGCGGAGGTGGCGGCTACACCTTC. It translates to CASSMMGGGGGYTF. The chain couples TRBV5-4 to TRBJ1-2; D unclear. The CDR3 sequence is 14 residues long. The V gene's germline CDR1 is SGHNT and CDR2 YYREEE (reference sequence). V lost 4 bases and J 8 bases, leaving 18 bases between the germline ends.

The chain recombines TRBV27 with TRBJ2-5; 9 bases are shared with TRBD1. Germline values: CDR1 MNHEY, CDR2 SMNVEV (reference sequence). This CDR3 is built from 15 residues. J was trimmed by 5 bases and V by 7 bases; bases with no gene match: 11. CDR3 loop: CASTVGTGRGETQYF. The DNA for the CDR3 is TGTGCCAGCACCGTCGGGACAGGGCGGGGTGAGACCCAGTACTTC.

The rearrangement uses TRBV5-1 and TRBJ1-1; the match to TRBD1 covers 8 bases. The CDR3 spans 15 residues. Trimming removed 4 bases from V and 4 bases from J; junction bases left unmatched: 9. The germline V gene encodes CDR1 SGHRS and CDR2 YFSETQ. The CDR3 coding sequence is TGCGCCAGCAGCCCCCACGGACAGGGCGTCACTGAAGCTTTCTTT. It is translated as CASSPHGQGVTEAFF.

The rearrangement uses TRBV19 and TRBJ1-5, with D hard to call. V lost 7 bases to trimming and J lost 0 bases, with 13 bases between them. The CDR3 runs 15 residues. Looked up from germline, CDR1 is LNHDA and CDR2 is SQIVND (reference sequence). The CDR3 DNA is TGTGCCAGTACCATATTAACTGGTAGCAATCAGCCCCAGCATTTT. Translating gives CASTILTGSNQPQHF.

J is TRBJ1-2 and V is TRBV7-9, with 9 nucleotides matching TRBD1. This CDR3 is 13 amino acids long. V trimming: 5 bases; J trimming: 9 bases; junction bases outside the gene matches: 7. The germline gives CDR1 SEHNR, CDR2 FQNEAQ (reference sequence). CDR3 in DNA: TGTGCCAGCAGCCGGGACAGGGTGGTCAGCTACACCTTC. This encodes CASSRDRVVSYTF.

The chain uses TRBV19 and TRBJ1-1; 9 positions agree with TRBD1. There are 14 residues in the CDR3. The V gene end was trimmed by 4 bases and the J gene end by 7 bases; junction bases not matched to a gene: 7. Germline CDR1 reads LNHDA; CDR2 reads SQIVND (reference sequence). CDR3 DNA: TGTGCCAGTAGTAGGGGACAGGGACCGTTTGAAGCTTTCTTT. It is translated as CASSRGQGPFEAFF. Using reference TRBV19 and TRBJ1-1 for the parts outside the CDR3, the full variable domain is DGGITQSPKYLFRKEGQNVTLSCEQNLNHDAMYWYRQDPGQGLRLIYYSQIVNDFQKGDIAEGYSVSREKKESFPLTVTSAQKNPTAFYLCASSRGQGPFEAFFGQGTRLTVV.

The gene calls are TRBV18 and TRBJ1-2; D gene ambiguous. The germline V and J ends were trimmed by 3 bases and 5 bases, with 10 bases remaining between them. CDR1 and CDR2 (germline): KGHSH, LQKENI. The CDR3 loop spans 13 amino acids. CDR3 protein: CASSPLEEYGYTF. The CDR3 DNA reads TGTGCCAGCTCACCTTTAGAGGAGTATGGCTACACCTTC.

The chain employs TRBV6-4 and TRBJ2-1; a weak D match, TRBD2 (5 bases). Germline CDR1 MRHNA, CDR2 SNTAGT. The CDR3 is 14 amino acids. Trimming took 4 bases from V and 9 from J, leaving 16 bases between them. The DNA for the CDR3 is TGTGCCAGCAGTGGGCGACTCGATCGGGGTGAGCAGTTCTTC. Its translation is CASSGRLDRGEQFF.

This chain uses TRBV29-1 with TRBJ1-2; D unclear. Germline V gene lookup returns CDR1 SQVTM and CDR2 ANQGSEA. The CDR3 is made up of 10 amino acids. Deletions cut 7 bases from V and 6 bases from J, with 9 bases between. In DNA form, the CDR3 reads TGCAGCGGTGACGCGGATGGCTACACCTTC. Protein sequence: CSGDADGYTF.

V and J are TRBV18 and TRBJ1-2, with a tentative D call TRBD1 (5 bases). Germline V gene sequence: CDR1 KGHSH, CDR2 LQKENI. V was cut by 5 bases and J by 0 bases, with 7 bases left in between. The CDR3 is 13 amino acids. The CDR3 sequence is CASSSTANYGYTF. DNA for the CDR3: TGTGCCAGCTCATCGACAGCTAACTATGGCTACACCTTC.

The chain recombines TRBV28 with TRBJ1-2, with 7 bases that match TRBD1. The length of the CDR3 is 14 residues. Germline-derived CDR1 and CDR2 are MDHEN and SYDVKM. J was trimmed by 8 bases and V by 8 bases; bases with no gene match: 14. CDR3 sequence: CASQGGTAKRGYTF. CDR3 DNA: TGTGCCAGCCAAGGCGGGACAGCCAAGAGAGGCTACACCTTC.

CDR3 region: CASSYKLRVTDTQYF. For the CDR3, the DNA is TGTGCCAGCAGTTACAAATTGAGAGTCACAGATACGCAGTATTTT. The chain is built from TRBV6-2 or TRBV6-3 and TRBJ2-3; the D is unclear. V was clipped by 2 bases and J by 2 bases, with 11 bases between them. The length of the CDR3 is 15 residues. Germline-derived CDR1 and CDR2 are MNHEY and SVGEGT.

The V gene is TRBV9, the J gene TRBJ2-7; TRBD2 agrees at 7 bases. The CDR3 has 14 amino acids. Losses at the gene ends were 3 bases for V and 0 bases for J; bases not matched to a gene: 3. Looked up from germline, CDR1 is SGDLS and CDR2 is YYNGEE. In nucleotides, the CDR3 is TGTGCCAGCAGCGGGGGCGGGAGCTCCTACGAGCAGTACTTC. The encoded protein is CASSGGGSSYEQYF.

The chain joins TRBV5-8 to TRBJ2-1, with D possibly being TRBD1 (5 bases). Trimming took off 4 bases at V and 7 bases at J, with 18 bases between the two ends. Per the germline V gene, CDR1 is SGHTS and CDR2 is YDEGEE. CDR3 length: 15 amino acids. The CDR3 region has the DNA TGTGCCAGCAGCCCCAGACTGGACACCACAAATGAGCAGTTCTTC. It codes for CASSPRLDTTNEQFF.

The chain carries TRBV12-3 or TRBV12-4 and TRBJ2-7, with 9 nucleotides matching TRBD1. The CDR3 is 13 amino acids. J lost 7 bases, V lost 5 bases, and 6 bases had no gene match. As DNA, the CDR3 is TGTGCCAGCAGTGACAGGGGGGAGAGGGAGCAGTACTTC. Its translation is CASSDRGEREQYF.

This rearrangement joins TRBV4-1 to TRBJ2-1; 13 positions agree with TRBD2. CDR3 length: 18 amino acids. Germline V lookup: CDR1 MGHRA, CDR2 YSYEKL. V dropped 1 base and J dropped 2; count of bases not matched to a gene: 5. CDR3 sequence reads: CASSQGVGLAGPYNEQFF. The CDR3 DNA reads as TGCGCCAGCAGCCAAGGGGTGGGACTAGCGGGACCCTACAATGAGCAGTTCTTC.

CDR3 DNA sequence: TGTGCCAGCAGTCCCGAGCAGGGTCGGACTGAAGCTTTCTTT. The encoded protein is CASSPEQGRTEAFF. V gene TRBV6-5 combines with J gene TRBJ1-1, with a weak D call TRBD1 (5 bases). Germline V gene sequence: CDR1 MNHEY, CDR2 SVGAGI. V was cut by 5 bases and J by 5 bases, with 15 bases left in between. The CDR3 length is 14 residues.

V usage is TRBV21-1 and J usage is TRBJ1-2. TRBV21-1 is shown as a pseudogene. This CDR3 comprises 15 residues. This CDR3 is CASSKATLSGYGYTF. CDR3 DNA: TGTGCCAGCAGCAAAGCCACCCTAAGCGGCTATGGCTACACCTTC.

The chain recombines TRBV28 with TRBJ1-6, with D perhaps TRBD1 (6 bases). V gave up 2 bases and J gave up 6 bases, with 14 bases separating them. CDR3 length: 16 amino acids. Germline V gives CDR1 MDHEN, CDR2 SYDVKM. CDR3 loop: CASSLRVGQLNSPLHF. The CDR3, as DNA: TGTGCCAGCAGTTTACGGGTTGGACAGCTTAATTCACCCCTCCACTTT.

This clone was observed once. V usage is TRBV10-2 and J usage is TRBJ1-1; 8 bases line up with TRBD1. V was clipped by 6 bases and J by 6 bases; unmatched bases: 12. CDR3 length: 15 amino acids. Germline V gene sequence: CDR1 WSHSY, CDR2 SAAADI. DNA for the CDR3: TGCGCCAGCAGCGACTACCGGCAGGGGGCTCCTGAAGCTTTCTTT. Protein sequence: CASSDYRQGAPEAFF.

The chain is built from TRBV7-9 and TRBJ1-3; maybe TRBD1 (6 bases). Germline V gene lookup returns CDR1 SEHNR and CDR2 FQNEAQ (reference sequence). The CDR3 consists of 17 residues. The V and J ends lost 5 bases and 2 bases respectively, with 19 bases between them. The CDR3 DNA follows: TGTGCCAGCAGCCTATCAACAGGGTCTTTTGCTGGAAACACCATATATTTT. Protein sequence: CASSLSTGSFAGNTIYF.

The gene calls are TRBV7-2 and TRBJ2-3; D gene ambiguous. V lost 4 bases to trimming and J lost 1 base, with 9 bases between them. Germline-derived CDR1 and CDR2 are SGHTA and FQGNSA. CDR3 length: 14 residues. CDR3 DNA: TGTGCCAGCAGCTCGACCCGGGGCACAGATACGCAGTATTTT. Translated: CASSSTRGTDTQYF.